This TCR beta chain was sequenced in a study of T cells in Graves' hyperthyroidism and ophthalmopathy. Amplified TCR beta CDR3 regions came from RNA transcripts. The HTBI set primed first-round TCR CDR3 RT-PCR. TCRdb used MiXCR to reprocess the multiplex PCR reads, holding one entry per CDR3 protein. The data contain approximately 570,000 distinct CDR3 sequences, just under 20% of them singletons. V gave up 4 bases and J gave up 0 bases; unmatched junction bases: 8. The CDR3 extends over 17 amino acids. CDR1 is KGHDR, CDR2 SFDVKD, per germline. The V gene is TRBV24-1, the J gene TRBJ1-5, with TRBD1 matching 7 bases. The sequence derives from a middle-aged man with Graves' ophthalmopathy. The sample taken for sequencing was blood. This chain's CDR3 is CATSDRGRYYSNQPQHF. CDR3 coding DNA: TGTGCCACCAGTGACAGGGGGAGGTATTATAGCAATCAGCCCCAGCATTTT.